Below are 25 T cell receptor beta chains sequenced from a single sample in a study of OX40 agonist ivuxolimab in advanced cancers. The repertoire was sequenced with immunoSEQ multiplex PCR; TCRdb's copy has only in-frame clones and lacks some. Of tens of thousands of clones in the sample, around 90% were seen once. Sequencing was performed on CD4+ or CD8+ T cells sorted from blood, taken in a trial of the OX40 agonist ivuxolimab. These receptors were taken from an adult with an advanced solid tumor such as melanoma, head and neck, liver or kidney cancer.

The chain uses TRBV7-9 and TRBJ2-6; TRBD1 is a possible D gene (6 bases). Germline CDR1 is SEHNR and CDR2 is FQNEAQ (reference sequence). There are 17 residues in the CDR3. V lost 5 bases and J 0 bases, leaving 14 bases between the germline ends. In nucleotides, the CDR3 is TGTGCCAGCAGCCTAACGGTGGGGGCCTCTGGGGCCAACGTCCTGACTTTC. It yields the protein CASSLTVGASGANVLTF.

The gene calls are TRBV6-1 and TRBJ2-1, with a tentative D call TRBD1 (6 bases). CDR1 is MNHNS, CDR2 SASEGT, per germline. The CDR3 runs 15 residues. Trimming took 4 bases from V and 7 from J, leaving 17 bases between them. CDR3 DNA sequence: TGTGCCAGCAGTGTGGAGGCAGGGGCGTTTAATGAGCAGTTCTTC. Its translation is CASSVEAGAFNEQFF.

This clone has a single count. This chain joins TRBV2 and TRBJ1-2; 7 nucleotides agree with TRBD1. The CDR3 sequence is 18 residues long. Germline loops: CDR1 SNHLY, CDR2 FYNNEI. V lost 8 bases to trimming and J lost 4 bases; unmatched junction nucleotides: 22. CDR3 region: CASLDRVGTSHLSYGYTF. For the CDR3, the DNA is TGTGCCAGCCTTGACAGGGTGGGGACTTCTCACTTAAGCTATGGCTACACCTTC.

The chain has TRBV6-6 and TRBJ2-5; 7 nucleotides match TRBD2. Germline V gene lookup returns CDR1 MNHNY and CDR2 SVGAGI (reference sequence). There are 16 residues in the CDR3. V lost 0 bases to trimming and J lost 3 bases; unmatched junction nucleotides: 7. In nucleotides, the CDR3 is TGTGCCAGCAGTTACTCGAAGTACCTAGCGGAAGAGACCCAGTACTTC. Translation: CASSYSKYLAEETQYF.

The rearrangement links TRBV30 to TRBJ2-5; perhaps TRBD2 as D (5 bases). Looked up from germline, CDR1 is GTSNPN and CDR2 is SVGIG (reference sequence). V was trimmed by 0 bases and J by 5 bases, leaving 7 bases between them. The CDR3 has 12 residues. The CDR3 loop is CAWSVRVETQYF. The CDR3 DNA reads as TGTGCCTGGAGTGTGAGGGTGGAGACCCAGTACTTC.

The chain has TRBV6-5 and TRBJ1-1; D is perhaps TRBD1 (5 bases). Germline V lookup: CDR1 MNHEY, CDR2 SVGAGI. The CDR3 is 13 residues long. V lost 6 bases to trimming and J lost 3 bases, with 11 bases between them. The CDR3 is CASSRGSYTEAFF. DNA for the CDR3: TGTGCCAGCAGCCGGGGCTCTTACACTGAAGCTTTCTTT.

V gene TRBV7-8 combines with J gene TRBJ2-1; 8 bases fit TRBD1. V shed 4 bases and J 9 bases; nucleotides not matched to a gene: 8. This CDR3 region has 14 residues. The germline V gene encodes CDR1 SGHVS and CDR2 FQNEAQ. The CDR3 is CASSSLGQGTEQFF. DNA of the CDR3: TGTGCCAGCAGCTCCCTCGGACAGGGTACTGAGCAGTTCTTC.

This clone showed up just once. V is TRBV6-5 and J is TRBJ2-5; D is ambiguous. Trimming removed 6 bases at V and 2 bases at J, with 16 bases between. Germline CDR1 reads MNHEY; CDR2 reads SVGAGI. CDR3 length: 15 amino acids. The CDR3 coding sequence is TGTGCCAGCAGGAGGTCTTACACGGATCAAGAGACCCAGTACTTC. Amino acid sequence: CASRRSYTDQETQYF.

This rearrangement joins TRBV7-8 to TRBJ1-2; maybe TRBD1 (5 bases). CDR1 and CDR2 from the germline V gene are SGHVS and FQNEAQ. Between the trimmed V and J ends, which lost 0 bases and 7 bases, there was a span of 9 bases. The CDR3 runs 13 residues. The CDR3 region is CASSLAREGGYTF. DNA for the CDR3: TGTGCCAGCAGCTTAGCCAGGGAGGGTGGCTACACCTTC.

The rearrangement uses TRBV28 and TRBJ1-2; D is uncertain. Per the germline V gene, CDR1 is MDHEN and CDR2 is SYDVKM. The CDR3 is 12 amino acids. V was pared by 3 bases and J by 7 bases, with 9 bases between. As DNA, the CDR3 is TGTGCCAGCAGTTTGTTGGACCTTGGCTACACCTTC. It translates to CASSLLDLGYTF.

This clone occurred once. The rearrangement uses TRBV28 and TRBJ2-2, with 7 bases lining up with TRBD1. This CDR3 has 14 amino acids. With 7 bases clipped from V and 2 bases from J, the junction kept 4 bases outside the gene matches. Germline V gene lookup returns CDR1 MDHEN and CDR2 SYDVKM. The CDR3 reads CASKRQGNTGELFF. The CDR3 nucleotides are TGTGCCAGCAAGAGACAGGGTAACACCGGGGAGCTGTTTTTT.

J is TRBJ1-1 and V is TRBV7-9; maybe TRBD1 (5 bases). V lost 5 bases and J lost 0, with 13 bases in between. Germline loops: CDR1 SEHNR, CDR2 FQNEAQ (reference sequence). The CDR3 extends over 15 amino acids. The CDR3: CASSPGQGMNTEAFF. The CDR3 bases are TGTGCCAGCAGCCCTGGGCAGGGTATGAACACTGAAGCTTTCTTT.

This clone has only a few counts. This rearrangement joins TRBV7-3 to TRBJ1-2, with 10 bases matching TRBD1. The CDR3 has 14 residues. Germline lookup yields CDR1 SGHTA and CDR2 FQGTGA. J gave up 5 bases and V 1 base, and 1 base lay outside the gene matches. CDR3 DNA sequence: TGTGCCAGCAGCTTAAAGGGACAGGGGTATGGCTACACCTTC. It is translated as CASSLKGQGYGYTF. The complete variable domain, with remaining parts taken from reference TRBV7-3 and TRBJ1-2, reads GAGVSQTPSNKVTEKGKYVELRCDPISGHTALYWYRQSLGQGPEFLIYFQGTGAADDSGLPNDRFFAVRPEGSVSTLKIQRTERGDSAVYLCASSLKGQGYGYTFGSGTRLTVV.

CDR3 sequence reads: CASTPGDIDEKLFF. The CDR3 DNA sequence: TGTGCCAGCACCCCTGGGGATATCGATGAAAAACTGTTTTTT. J is TRBJ1-4 and V is TRBV6-6; D is unresolved. Germline V gives CDR1 MNHNY, CDR2 SVGAGI (reference sequence). This CDR3 spans 14 amino acids. V lost 7 bases, J lost 6 bases, and 15 bases lay in between.

The chain is built from TRBV2 and TRBJ2-2; 9 bases are shared with TRBD1. Germline values: CDR1 SNHLY, CDR2 FYNNEI. The CDR3 totals 16 residues. The V gene end was trimmed by 6 bases and the J gene end by 5 bases; junction bases not matched to a gene: 10. The CDR3, as DNA: TGTGCCAGCAGGCCCCCGGGACAGGGAAGAACCGGGGAGCTGTTTTTT. This sequence encodes CASRPPGQGRTGELFF.

The rearrangement links TRBV29-1 to TRBJ1-4; no reliable D call. Deletions cut 6 bases from V and 4 bases from J, with 21 bases between. This CDR3 is built from 16 residues. Germline values: CDR1 SQVTM, CDR2 ANQGSEA. CDR3 sequence (DNA): TGCAGCGTCCCAAGCGAGGGTAAAGTGATTAATGAAAAACTGTTTTTT. Translated: CSVPSEGKVINEKLFF. The whole variable domain, filled in from reference TRBV29-1 and TRBJ1-4, reads SAVISQKPSRDICQRGTSLTIQCQVDSQVTMMFWYRQQPGQSLTLIATANQGSEATYESGFVIDKFPISRPNLTFSTLTVSNMSPEDSSIYLCSVPSEGKVINEKLFFGSGTQLSVL.

The chain is built from TRBV6-6 and TRBJ1-5; no definite D call. V shed 0 bases and J shed 6 bases, with 9 bases lying between them. The CDR3 is made up of 14 amino acids. Germline V gives CDR1 MNHNY, CDR2 SVGAGI (reference sequence). As DNA, the CDR3 is TGTGCCAGCAGTTACTCAAAGTCGGGTCAGCCCCAGCATTTT. Its translation is CASSYSKSGQPQHF.

As DNA, the CDR3 is TGTGCCAGCACTGCCCAGCTAGGGGATTACGAGCAGTACTTC. Translated: CASTAQLGDYEQYF. The chain joins TRBV2 to TRBJ2-7; D is perhaps TRBD1 (5 bases). This CDR3 has 14 amino acids. Trimming removed 7 bases at V and 4 bases at J, with 17 bases between. CDR1 SNHLY and CDR2 FYNNEI come from the germline V gene.

This CDR3 is CASSLEGEAFF. The CDR3 DNA follows: TGTGCCAGCAGTTTGGAGGGTGAAGCTTTCTTT. This rearrangement joins TRBV28 to TRBJ1-1; D uncertain. V was trimmed by 3 bases and J by 7 bases, leaving 6 bases between them. The germline V gene has CDR1 MDHEN and CDR2 SYDVKM. This CDR3 has 11 residues.

The table lists this clone with a count of one. The chain links TRBV2 to TRBJ2-5; TRBD2 agrees at 11 bases. The CDR3 is made up of 16 amino acids. In germline, CDR1 is SNHLY, CDR2 FYNNEI. The junction had 13 bases not matched to a gene; V was cut back by 6 bases and J by 7 bases. As DNA, the CDR3 is TGTGCCAGCAGGCCAAAGCCTAGCGGGAGGCCCGGGACCCAGTACTTC. Amino acid sequence: CASRPKPSGRPGTQYF.

The chain has TRBV5-4 and TRBJ1-2; 12 nucleotides line up with TRBD1. After removal of 4 bases from V and 8 bases from J, the junction contained 6 bases not matched to a gene. CDR1 is SGHNT and CDR2 is YYREEE in the germline V gene (reference sequence). CDR3 size: 14 residues. The chain's CDR3 is CASSVGQGADGYTF. DNA for the CDR3: TGTGCCAGCAGCGTGGGACAGGGGGCAGACGGCTACACCTTC.

This rearrangement joins TRBV11-2 to TRBJ1-1; 7 bases are a match to TRBD1. Trimming at V came to 5 bases and at J to 0 bases, leaving 9 bases not matched to a gene. In germline, CDR1 is SGHAT, CDR2 FQNNGV. This CDR3 comprises 16 residues. CDR3 protein: CASSPGADRLNTEAFF. The DNA of the CDR3 is TGTGCCAGCAGCCCGGGAGCGGACAGGTTGAACACTGAAGCTTTCTTT.

This CDR3 is CASSVVGIHNLAGGSYNEQFF. CDR3 nucleotide sequence: TGTGCCAGCAGCGTAGTAGGGATACACAACCTAGCGGGGGGCTCCTACAATGAGCAGTTCTTC. This rearrangement joins TRBV9 to TRBJ2-1; 11 bases fit TRBD2. The CDR3 consists of 21 residues. V was pared by 0 bases and J by 0 bases, with 14 bases of the junction left unmatched. Germline-derived CDR1 and CDR2 are SGDLS and YYNGEE.

This clone was picked up a small number of times. This chain links TRBV21-1 with TRBJ2-3. TRBV21-1 is noted as a pseudogene. The CDR3 totals 13 residues. The CDR3 nucleotides read TGTGCCAGCAGCAGGGATCACACAGATACGCAGTATTTT. Amino acids: CASSRDHTDTQYF.

This rearrangement joins TRBV5-4 to TRBJ2-2; 11 bases match TRBD2. The V segment lost 4 bases and the J segment 1 base; nucleotides outside the gene matches: 3. This CDR3 spans 16 amino acids. CDR1 and CDR2 (germline): SGHNT, YYREEE (reference sequence). In DNA form, the CDR3 reads TGTGCCAGCAGCCCGGGACTAGCGGAGAACACCGGGGAGCTGTTTTTT. It encodes CASSPGLAENTGELFF.